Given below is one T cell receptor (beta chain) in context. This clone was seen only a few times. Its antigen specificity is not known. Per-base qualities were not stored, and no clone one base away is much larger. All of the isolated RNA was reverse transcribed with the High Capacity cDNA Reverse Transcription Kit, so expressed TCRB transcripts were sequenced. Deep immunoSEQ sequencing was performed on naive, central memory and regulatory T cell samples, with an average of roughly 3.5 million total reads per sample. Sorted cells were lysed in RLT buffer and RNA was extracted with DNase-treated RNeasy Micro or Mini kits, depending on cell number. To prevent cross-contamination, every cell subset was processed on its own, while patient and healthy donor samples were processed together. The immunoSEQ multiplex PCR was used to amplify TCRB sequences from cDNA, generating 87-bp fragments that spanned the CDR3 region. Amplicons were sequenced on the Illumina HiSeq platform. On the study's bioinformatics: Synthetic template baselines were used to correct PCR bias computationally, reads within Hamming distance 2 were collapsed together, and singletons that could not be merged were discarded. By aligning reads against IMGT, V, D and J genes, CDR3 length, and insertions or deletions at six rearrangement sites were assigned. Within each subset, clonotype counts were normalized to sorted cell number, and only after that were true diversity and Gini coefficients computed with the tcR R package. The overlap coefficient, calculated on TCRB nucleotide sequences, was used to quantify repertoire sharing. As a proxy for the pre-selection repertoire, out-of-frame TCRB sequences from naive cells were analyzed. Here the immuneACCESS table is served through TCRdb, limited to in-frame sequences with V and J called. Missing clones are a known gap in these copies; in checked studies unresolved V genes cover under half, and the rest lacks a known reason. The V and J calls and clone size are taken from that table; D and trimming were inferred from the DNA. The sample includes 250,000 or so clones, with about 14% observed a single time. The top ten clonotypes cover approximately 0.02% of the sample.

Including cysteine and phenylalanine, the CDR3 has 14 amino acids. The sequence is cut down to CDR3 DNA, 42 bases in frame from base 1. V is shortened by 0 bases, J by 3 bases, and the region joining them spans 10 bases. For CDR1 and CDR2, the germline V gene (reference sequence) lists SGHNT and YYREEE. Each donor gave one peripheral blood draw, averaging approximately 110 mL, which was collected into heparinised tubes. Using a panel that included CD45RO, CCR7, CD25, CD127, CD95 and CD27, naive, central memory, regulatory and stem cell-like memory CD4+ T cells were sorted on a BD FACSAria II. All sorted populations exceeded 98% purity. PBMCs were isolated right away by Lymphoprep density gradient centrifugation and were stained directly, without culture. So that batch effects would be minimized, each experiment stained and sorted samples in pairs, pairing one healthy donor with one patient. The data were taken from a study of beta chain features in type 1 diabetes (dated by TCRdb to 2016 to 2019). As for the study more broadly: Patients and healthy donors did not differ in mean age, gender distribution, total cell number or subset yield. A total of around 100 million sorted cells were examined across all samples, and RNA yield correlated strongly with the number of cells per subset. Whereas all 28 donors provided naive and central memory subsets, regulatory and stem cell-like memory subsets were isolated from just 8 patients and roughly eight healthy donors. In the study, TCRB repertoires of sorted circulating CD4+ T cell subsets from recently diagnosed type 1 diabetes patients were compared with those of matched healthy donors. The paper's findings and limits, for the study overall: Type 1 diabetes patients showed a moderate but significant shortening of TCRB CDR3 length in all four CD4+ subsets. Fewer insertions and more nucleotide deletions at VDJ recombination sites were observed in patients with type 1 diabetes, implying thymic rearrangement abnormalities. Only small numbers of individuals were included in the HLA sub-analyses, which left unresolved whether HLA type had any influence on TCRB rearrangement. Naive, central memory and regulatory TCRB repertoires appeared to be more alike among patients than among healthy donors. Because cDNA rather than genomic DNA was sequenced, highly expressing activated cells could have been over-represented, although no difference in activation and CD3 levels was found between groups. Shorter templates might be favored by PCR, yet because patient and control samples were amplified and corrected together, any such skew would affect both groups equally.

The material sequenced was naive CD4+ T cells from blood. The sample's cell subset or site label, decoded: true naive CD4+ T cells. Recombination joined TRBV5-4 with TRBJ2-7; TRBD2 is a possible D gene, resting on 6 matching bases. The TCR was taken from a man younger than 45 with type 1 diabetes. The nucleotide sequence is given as TGTGCCAGCAGCTTGGCGCGGGGACTCTACGAGCAGTACTTC. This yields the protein CASSLARGLYEQYF. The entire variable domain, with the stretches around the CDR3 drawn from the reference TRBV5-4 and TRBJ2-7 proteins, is ETGVTQSPTHLIKTRGQQVTLRCSSQSGHNTVSWYQQALGQGPQFIFQYYREEENGRGNFPPRFSGLQFPNYSSELNVNALELDDSALYLCASSLARGLYEQYFGPGTRLTVT.